The clone carrying this TCR beta chain occurred a few times. Its specificity is not known. This sample is part of a study of T-cell reconstitution after alpha-beta-depleted transplantation in children. Researchers prepared the TCRbeta library using unique molecular identifiers, the study reports. Each CDR3 protein is one row after TCRdb ran MiXCR on the PCR reads. The table shows about 580,000 distinct CDR3 sequences, with 20% to 25% occurring only once. The study, taken as a whole, reports: There were some patients whose high TCRbeta diversity at day 60 came from surviving recipient T cells and thymic progenitors. At around two months after transplant, the alpha-beta T cells were reportedly derived from several hundred expanded clones that came from non-depleted graft cells. Among T cells one year after transplant, newly produced cells accounted for most counts and diversity.

This receptor was identified in a boy under three years old who had a stem cell transplant for acute myeloid leukemia, so the T cells may come from the graft donor. The sample here was PBMCs, mostly from graft donor cells, taken 360 days after TCRalphabeta/CD19-depleted stem cell transplant.

DNA of the CDR3: TGTGCCAGCAGCTGGGACAGGCTATACGAGCAGTACTTC. Residues: CASSWDRLYEQYF. This chain uses TRBV7-2 with TRBJ2-7, with 8 nucleotides matching TRBD1. With V trimmed by 4 bases and J by 4 bases, 3 bases remained unmatched. The CDR3 sequence is 13 residues long. Germline-derived CDR1 and CDR2 are SGHTA and FQGNSA.